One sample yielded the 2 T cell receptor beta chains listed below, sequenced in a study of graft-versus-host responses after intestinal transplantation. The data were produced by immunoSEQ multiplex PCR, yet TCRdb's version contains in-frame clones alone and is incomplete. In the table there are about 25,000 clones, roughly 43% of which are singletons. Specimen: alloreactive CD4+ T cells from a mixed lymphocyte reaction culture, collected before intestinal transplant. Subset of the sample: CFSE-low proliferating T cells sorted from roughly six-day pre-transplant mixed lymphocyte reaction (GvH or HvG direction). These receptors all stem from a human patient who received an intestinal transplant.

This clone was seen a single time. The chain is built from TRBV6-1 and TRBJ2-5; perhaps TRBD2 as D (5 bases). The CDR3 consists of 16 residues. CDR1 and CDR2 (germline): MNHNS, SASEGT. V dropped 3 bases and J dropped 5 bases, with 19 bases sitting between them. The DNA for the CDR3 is TGTGCCAGCAGTGATTTGAGCGGTCCGAAGGTGGAGACCCAGTACTTC. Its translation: CASSDLSGPKVETQYF.

The CDR3, as DNA: TGTGCCAGCAGTAATCACAGGGGGCGGTACTTC. Translated: CASSNHRGRYF. The chain employs TRBV6-1 and TRBJ2-7, with 9 bases fitting TRBD1. Per germline, CDR1 MNHNS and CDR2 SASEGT. The ends lost 5 bases at V and 12 bases at J; junction bases unmatched: 5. CDR3 length equals 11 residues.